Listed below are T cell receptor beta chains from one sample, sequenced in a study of blood T cell repertoires in COVID-19. Profiled with immunoSEQ multiplex PCR; TCRdb holds only in-frame clones, not every one. The sample records 95,000 to 150,000 clones, 85% being singletons. Sequenced: peripheral blood. The origin of the receptors is a man older than 75 with acute or convalescent COVID-19. Each CDR3 is given with its conserved first and last residue. Fields, in order: J gene, V gene, clone size, D gene, CDR3 DNA, CDR3 protein. The D gene is left open where the match is weak. Part of the rows lack a size; the others show once, few, many or a class for expanded clones.

J: TRBJ2-1; V: TRBV6-1; size: -; D: -; DNA: TGTGCCAGCAGTGAGTTAGACTATGAGCAGTTCTTC; CDR3: CASSELDYEQFF
J: TRBJ1-1; V: TRBV5-8; size: once; D: TRBD1; DNA: TGTGCCAGCAGCTATCCCAGGGGGCAGGGAGCTTTCTTT; CDR3: CASSYPRGQGAFF
J: TRBJ1-1; V: TRBV20-1; size: once; D: -; DNA: TGCAGTGCTCTAGATCCCGGGGTTTTCTTT; CDR3: CSALDPGVFF
J: TRBJ1-1; V: TRBV5-1; size: -; D: TRBD1; DNA: TGCGCCAGCAGTTCGGAGAACGGACAGGCGAACACTGAAGCTTTCTTT; CDR3: CASSSENGQANTEAFF
J: TRBJ2-7; V: TRBV3-1/TRBV3-2; size: -; D: TRBD2; DNA: TGTGCCAGCAGAGAAACTAGCGGGGGTTCCTACGAGCAGTACTTC; CDR3: CASRETSGGSYEQYF
J: TRBJ2-7; V: TRBV9; size: once; D: -; DNA: TGTGCCAGCAGCGCTACGGGGTTCTCCTACGAGCAGTACTTC; CDR3: CASSATGFSYEQYF
J: TRBJ1-2; V: TRBV27; size: -; D: -; DNA: TGTGCCAGCAGTTTACAGGGTCAAGGGGGCTACACCTTC; CDR3: CASSLQGQGGYTF
J: TRBJ2-3; V: TRBV19; size: -; D: TRBD2; DNA: TGTGCCAGTACCCCTTCCGGGGGGGCATATACGCAGTATTTT; CDR3: CASTPSGGAYTQYF
J: TRBJ1-2; V: TRBV6-5; size: few; D: -; DNA: TGTGCCAGCAGTACGGGATATGGCTACACCTTC; CDR3: CASSTGYGYTF
J: TRBJ1-4; V: TRBV5-1; size: -; D: -; DNA: TGCGCCAGCAGCTGGGGGGGCGACTACAATGAAAAACTGTTTTTT; CDR3: CASSWGGDYNEKLFF